Listed here are 23 T cell receptor beta chains from one sample, sequenced in a study of CD8 T cells in ankylosing spondylitis. TCRdb analysed the 5' RACE reads with MiXCR anew, one entry per CDR3 protein. The sample lists approximately 290,000 distinct CDR3 sequences, around 21% occurring once. The sequencing input was blood, either unsorted or a sorted T cell fraction (not recorded which). Receptor source: a female donor with ankylosing spondylitis or in good health (not recorded which).

This clonotype was seen a handful of times. Here the CDR3 reads CALAMGSNGIYEQYF. In DNA form, the CDR3 reads TGTGCCCTCGCTATGGGATCCAACGGAATCTACGAGCAGTACTTC. The chain uses TRBV10-3 and TRBJ2-7, with D hard to call. Germline CDR1 and CDR2: ENHRY and SYGVKD. With 11 bases removed from V and 3 bases from J, the gap between germline ends came to 23 bases. The CDR3 extends over 15 amino acids.

The chain carries TRBV7-2 and TRBJ2-2; D remains unclear. CDR3 size: 17 residues. V was pared by 2 bases and J by 2 bases, with 15 bases between. CDR1 and CDR2 (germline): SGHTA, FQGNSA. The CDR3 DNA reads TGTGCCAGCAGCTTATGGGCTAGACTGGGTAACACCGGGGAGCTGTTTTTT. Amino acids: CASSLWARLGNTGELFF.

In this sample, this clonotype turned up a few times. This CDR3 is CSARRGNYGYTF. CDR3 nucleotides: TGCAGTGCTAGACGGGGGAACTATGGCTACACCTTC. This chain connects TRBV20-1 to TRBJ1-2, with D maybe TRBD1 (5 bases). The CDR3 totals 12 residues. Trimming cost V 2 bases and J 2 bases, with 6 bases left between them. Germline V gene lookup returns CDR1 DFQATT and CDR2 SNEGSKA (reference sequence).

This clonotype was counted only a few times. The chain uses TRBV11-2 and TRBJ2-3; 10 nucleotides match TRBD2. In germline, CDR1 is SGHAT, CDR2 FQNNGV. The CDR3 consists of 16 residues. With V trimmed by 4 bases and J by 5 bases, 9 bases remained unmatched. The CDR3 sequence is CASSYGAGGPRDTQYF. CDR3 sequence (DNA): TGTGCCAGCAGCTACGGAGCGGGAGGGCCCAGAGATACGCAGTATTTT.

This clonotype was counted a single time. The chain is built from TRBV6-2 or TRBV6-3 and TRBJ2-4, with 10 bases lining up with TRBD1. The CDR3 totals 18 residues. Trimming removed 4 bases from V and 7 bases from J; junction bases left unmatched: 16. CDR1 and CDR2 (germline): MNHEY, SVGEGT. Here the CDR3 DNA reads TGTGCCAGCAGTTCGACCCCCCGGGACAGGGGCCGATACAACATTCAGTACTTC. As protein: CASSSTPRDRGRYNIQYF.

Only a few counts were recorded for this clonotype. The chain combines TRBV29-1 with TRBJ2-1; D gene ambiguous. The V end lost 0 bases, the J end lost 2 bases, and 14 bases lay between the germline ends. Germline CDR1 SQVTM, CDR2 ANQGSEA. The CDR3 length is 16 residues. CDR3 bases: TGCAGCGTTGAAGATTCAGGCAGCGCGGCCTACAATGAGCAGTTCTTC. This codes for CSVEDSGSAAYNEQFF.

The table lists this clonotype with many counts. The chain links TRBV6-2 or TRBV6-3 to TRBJ2-5; possibly TRBD2 for D (5 bases). V was trimmed by 7 bases and J by 5 bases, leaving 8 bases between them. Germline values: CDR1 MNHEY, CDR2 SVGEGT. The length of the CDR3 is 11 residues. The CDR3 region is CASTSGETQYF. DNA for the CDR3: TGTGCCAGCACTTCGGGGGAGACCCAGTACTTC.

This clonotype appeared many times. The chain has TRBV20-1 and TRBJ1-1, with a possible D match to TRBD1 (5 bases). Trimming took off 7 bases at V and 4 bases at J, with 13 bases between the two ends. CDR3 size: 12 residues. Germline V lookup: CDR1 DFQATT, CDR2 SNEGSKA (reference sequence). The CDR3, as DNA: TGCAGTGGAGGGGCCGGGGGCACTGAAGCTTTCTTT. It yields the protein CSGGAGGTEAFF.

The CDR3 nucleotides are TGTGCCACCAGCAGAGATCGGTACCGGGGGGAGCTGTTTTTT. It codes for CATSRDRYRGELFF. The chain combines TRBV15 with TRBJ2-2, with no clear D. The V end lost 0 bases, the J end lost 8 bases, and 10 bases lay between the germline ends. This CDR3 contains 14 residues. The germline gives CDR1 LNHNV, CDR2 YYDKDF (reference sequence).

The chain's CDR3 is CASSLAGQGHEQFF. The CDR3 DNA follows: TGTGCCAGCAGCTTAGCGGGACAGGGTCATGAGCAGTTCTTC. The chain combines TRBV7-2 with TRBJ2-1; 9 positions agree with TRBD1. The V gene end was trimmed by 0 bases and the J gene end by 8 bases; junction bases not matched to a gene: 2. This CDR3 has 14 residues. From germline, CDR1 is SGHTA and CDR2 FQGNSA.

The rearrangement joins TRBV12-3 or TRBV12-4 to TRBJ1-2; possibly TRBD1 for D (5 bases). V lost 6 bases and J 5 bases, leaving 13 bases between the germline ends. The CDR3 has 13 residues. DNA of the CDR3: TGTGCCAGCAGCCAGGGCCGCATTTATGGCTACACCTTC. It specifies CASSQGRIYGYTF.

Notes on this clonotype: An end of the junction differs from the germline gene, which may be a read error. The chain has TRBV4-3 and TRBJ1-3, with 8 bases lining up with TRBD1. This CDR3 has 18 residues. CDR1 LGHNA and CDR2 YSLEER come from the germline V gene. The CDR3 is CARSQVGQGASSGNTIYF. The DNA for the CDR3 is TGCGCCAGAAGCCAGGTTGGACAGGGAGCTTCCTCTGGAAACACCATATATTTT.

About this clonotype itself: With a much larger clone just one base away, this may be a read error. V gene TRBV10-3 combines with J gene TRBJ2-5; the D is unclear. The CDR3 consists of 15 residues. The V gene's germline CDR1 is ENHRY and CDR2 SYGVKD. This chain's CDR3 is CAIAEETPRQGTQYF. The CDR3 nucleotides read TGTGCCATCGCCGAGGAGACACCAAGACAAGGGACCCAGTACTTC.

The J gene is TRBJ2-1, the V gene TRBV29-1; the match to TRBD1 covers 9 bases. J lost 15 bases, V lost 2 bases, and 11 bases had no gene match. Germline CDR1 reads SQVTM; CDR2 reads ANQGSEA. The CDR3 runs to 13 residues. The CDR3 DNA follows: TGCAGCGTTGAAAGGGACAGGGATGCGTCAGGGTTCTTC. This translates into CSVERDRDASGFF.

This rearrangement joins TRBV15 to TRBJ1-1; D is undetermined. This CDR3 has 13 amino acids. Germline V gene lookup returns CDR1 LNHNV and CDR2 YYDKDF (reference sequence). V gave up 5 bases and J gave up 3 bases, with 10 bases separating them. Here the CDR3 reads CATSEDCHTEAFF. CDR3 in DNA: TGTGCCACCAGCGAGGATTGTCACACTGAAGCTTTCTTT. The full variable domain, its missing parts supplied by reference TRBV15 and TRBJ1-1, is DAMVIQNPRYQVTQFGKPVTLSCSQTLNHNVMYWYQQKSSQAPKLLFHYYDKDFNNEADTPDNFQSRRPNTSFCFLDIRSPGLGDTAMYLCATSEDCHTEAFFGQGTRLTVV.

The sample holds many counts of this clonotype. The gene calls are TRBV2 and TRBJ2-1; D perhaps matches TRBD2 (5 bases). This CDR3 is built from 16 residues. Trimming took off 5 bases at V and 2 bases at J, with 16 bases between the two ends. In germline, CDR1 is SNHLY, CDR2 FYNNEI. This chain's CDR3 is CASSNEAAGPYNEQFF. CDR3 DNA: TGTGCCAGCAGTAACGAAGCGGCGGGTCCCTACAATGAGCAGTTCTTC.

This clonotype showed up many times. The rearrangement links TRBV20-1 to TRBJ2-1, with TRBD2 matching 8 bases. Losses at the gene ends were 1 base for V and 6 bases for J; bases not matched to a gene: 5. CDR1 is DFQATT, CDR2 SNEGSKA, per germline (reference sequence). The CDR3 totals 14 residues. The CDR3: CSARGGLVPNEQFF. The CDR3, as DNA: TGCAGTGCTAGAGGGGGACTAGTACCCAATGAGCAGTTCTTC.

V is TRBV28 and J is TRBJ1-5; D is unclear. Germline V gene data show CDR1 as MDHEN and CDR2 as SYDVKM. The ends were cut back, 6 bases at V and 2 bases at J, with 17 bases in the middle. This CDR3 is 16 amino acids long. CDR3 sequence reads: CASSSPERAGNQPQHF. The CDR3 DNA reads as TGTGCCAGCAGCTCACCGGAAAGAGCCGGCAATCAGCCCCAGCATTTT.

The J gene is TRBJ2-3, the V gene TRBV7-3, with D perhaps matching TRBD2 (6 bases). The CDR3 runs to 13 residues. The V gene lost 5 bases and the J gene lost 10 bases, with 16 bases spanning the gap. The germline V gene encodes CDR1 SGHTA and CDR2 FQGTGA. CDR3 nucleotide sequence: TGTGCCAGCAGCGCGCGGGGACTGATGGCGCAGTATTTT. This encodes CASSARGLMAQYF. The full variable domain, in which reference TRBV7-3 and TRBJ2-3 provide the parts outside the CDR3, is GAGVSQTPSNKVTEKGKYVELRCDPISGHTALYWYRQSLGQGPEFLIYFQGTGAADDSGLPNDRFFAVRPEGSVSTLKIQRTERGDSAVYLCASSARGLMAQYFGPGTRLTVL.

This clonotype was recorded once. The chain carries TRBV7-9 and TRBJ2-7, with D possibly called TRBD1 or TRBD2 (5 bases each). Germline V lookup: CDR1 SEHNR, CDR2 FQNEAQ (reference sequence). The CDR3 totals 15 residues. V was trimmed by 3 bases and J by 3 bases, leaving 15 bases between them. CDR3 loop: CASSFGAGPYYEQYF. CDR3 coding DNA: TGTGCCAGCAGCTTCGGGGCAGGGCCCTACTACGAGCAGTACTTC.

The J gene is TRBJ1-1, the V gene TRBV6-5, with a weak D call TRBD1 (6 bases). This CDR3 comprises 15 residues. Between the trimmed V and J ends, which lost 2 bases and 0 bases, there was a span of 10 bases. CDR1 MNHEY and CDR2 SVGAGI come from the germline V gene. This CDR3 reads CASSYGQPMNTEAFF. The DNA of the CDR3 is TGTGCCAGCAGTTACGGACAGCCTATGAACACTGAAGCTTTCTTT.

The table lists this clonotype with many counts. This chain joins TRBV12-3 or TRBV12-4 and TRBJ1-5, with unresolved D. The germline V and J ends were trimmed by 0 bases and 7 bases, with 7 bases remaining between them. The CDR3 has 13 residues. CDR3 in amino acids: CASSLAWPQPQHF. As DNA, the CDR3 is TGTGCCAGCAGTTTAGCGTGGCCGCAGCCCCAGCATTTT.

This clonotype was detected a few times. This chain joins TRBV18 and TRBJ2-1; D remains unclear. Deletions cut 2 bases from V and 0 bases from J, with 14 bases between. The CDR3 totals 17 residues. Per germline, CDR1 KGHSH and CDR2 LQKENI. CDR3: CASSPSKARASYNEQFF. The CDR3 DNA reads TGTGCCAGCTCACCAAGTAAGGCTAGAGCCTCCTACAATGAGCAGTTCTTC.